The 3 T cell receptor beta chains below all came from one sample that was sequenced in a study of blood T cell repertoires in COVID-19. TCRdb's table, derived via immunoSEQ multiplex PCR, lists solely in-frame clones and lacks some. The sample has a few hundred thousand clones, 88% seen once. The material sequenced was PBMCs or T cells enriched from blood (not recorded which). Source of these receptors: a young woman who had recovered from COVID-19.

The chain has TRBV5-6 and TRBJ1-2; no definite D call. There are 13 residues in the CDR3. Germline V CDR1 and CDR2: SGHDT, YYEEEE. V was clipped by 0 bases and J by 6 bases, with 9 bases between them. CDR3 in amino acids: CASSLAGGNGYTF. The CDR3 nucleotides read TGTGCCAGCAGCTTGGCCGGAGGGAATGGCTACACCTTC.

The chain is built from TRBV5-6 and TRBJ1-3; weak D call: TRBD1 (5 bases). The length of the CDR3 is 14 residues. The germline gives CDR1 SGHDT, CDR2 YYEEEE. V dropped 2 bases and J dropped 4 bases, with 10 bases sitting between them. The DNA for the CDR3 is TGTGCCAGCAGCTTCGGCGGGGCAGGAAACACCATATATTTT. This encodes CASSFGGAGNTIYF.

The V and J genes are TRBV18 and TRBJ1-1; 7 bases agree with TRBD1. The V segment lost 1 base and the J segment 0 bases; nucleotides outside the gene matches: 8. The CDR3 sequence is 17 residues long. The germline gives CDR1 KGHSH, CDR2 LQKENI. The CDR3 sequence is CASSPRITGQMNTEAFF. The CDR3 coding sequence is TGTGCCAGCTCACCACGGATAACGGGACAGATGAACACTGAAGCTTTCTTT.